This T cell receptor beta chain was captured by sequencing in a study of blood T cell repertoires in COVID-19. Clones were read by immunoSEQ multiplex PCR, and TCRdb kept only the in-frame ones, dropping some. This sample has around 500,000 clones, with more than 85% found just once. Germline CDR1 and CDR2: MRHNA and SNTAGT. V lost 0 bases, J lost 0 bases, and 9 bases lay in between. There are 16 residues in the CDR3. The rearrangement links TRBV6-4 to TRBJ2-1, with D possibly being TRBD2 (5 bases). The origin of this receptor is a woman aged 55-75 years who had recovered from COVID-19. The sequencing input was PBMCs or T cells enriched from blood (not recorded which). In DNA, the CDR3 is TGTGCCAGCAGTGACTCGATAGGGAGCTCCTACAATGAGCAGTTCTTC. This sequence encodes CASSDSIGSSYNEQFF.